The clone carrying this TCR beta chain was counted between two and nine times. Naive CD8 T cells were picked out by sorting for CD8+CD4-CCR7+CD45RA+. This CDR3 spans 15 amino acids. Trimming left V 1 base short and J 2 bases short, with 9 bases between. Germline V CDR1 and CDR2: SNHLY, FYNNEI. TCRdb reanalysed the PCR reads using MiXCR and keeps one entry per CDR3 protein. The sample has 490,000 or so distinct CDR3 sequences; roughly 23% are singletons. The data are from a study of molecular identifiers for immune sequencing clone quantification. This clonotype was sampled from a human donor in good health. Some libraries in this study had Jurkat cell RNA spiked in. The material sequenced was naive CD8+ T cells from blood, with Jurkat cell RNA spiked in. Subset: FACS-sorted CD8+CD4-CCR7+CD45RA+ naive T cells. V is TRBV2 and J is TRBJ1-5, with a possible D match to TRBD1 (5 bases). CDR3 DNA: TGTGCCAGCAGTGAAGAGGGGATGGGCAATCAGCCCCAGCATTTT. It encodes CASSEEGMGNQPQHF.